This record concerns one T cell receptor (beta chain) sequence. Its antigen target is currently unknown. Base quality data are lacking; no much larger clone is found one base away. Trimming accounts for 6 bases at V and 6 bases at J, while the number of junction bases matched to no gene is 5. Looking up the germline V gene (reference sequence) yields CDR1 MNHEY and CDR2 SMNVEV. The CDR3 contains 14 residues, cysteine and phenylalanine counted. Just CDR3 DNA is preserved here, 42 bases in frame from base 1. This specimen belongs to a study of blood T cell repertoires in COVID-19 (dated by TCRdb to 2020 to 2021). Describing the broader study: Samples from collaborators originated in the United States, Italy and Spain and spanned both the acute and convalescent phases of COVID-19. The prospective study material was composed of cDNA or gDNA derived from T cells, B-cell-depleted T cells, or PBMCs. Subjects who had been exposed to COVID-19, were actively infected with it, or had recovered from it provided the deeply sampled blood TCRbeta repertoires that made up the dataset. The repertoires were released in a freely available public database intended as a resource for research on the immune response to SARS-CoV-2. Samples were obtained from the ongoing ImmuneRACE study (first 160 participants) and from approximately 1,200 subjects provided by 6 global collaborators. The sample metadata nearly always contained a de-identified subject ID, COVID-19 status, age in years and sex. HLA class I and class II types, where available, came from metadata supplied by the sample provider rather than from assay-based typing. What the work shows at the level of the full study, not this receptor alone: Clinical and demographic metadata were provided uncurated, with the amount varying by source and participant.

Another Seattle source contributed samples from volunteer blood donors who had recovered from COVID-19. Each collaborating institution followed its own protocols to collect whole blood in K2EDTA tubes. For TCRbeta analysis, collaborators shipped samples in one of three forms: frozen whole blood, isolated PBMCs, or DNA extracted from either of those sample types. TCRbeta CDR3 regions were amplified from genomic DNA by means of the immunoSEQ Assay, a bias-controlled multiplex PCR. Per the original workflow: The number of nucleated cells in each sample was estimated from the amplification of reference gene primers within the assay. To quantify the absolute abundance of each unique TCRbeta CDR3 rearrangement, sequence reads were collapsed and filtered. For each sample, productive Simpson clonality was calculated by taking the square root of Simpson's diversity index across productive rearrangements. TCRdb obtained this table from immuneACCESS and retained in-frame rearrangements with V and J assigned. These tables miss some clones; where compared with another copy, unresolved V genes account for less than half of the shortfall, and the remainder is unexplained. That table supplies the V and J calls and clone size; D and trimming were determined from the DNA. For this sample there are about 190,000 clones; roughly 88% appear just once. About 6.8% of the sample lies in the top ten.

This sequence was found in a woman between 35 and 50 years old who had recovered from COVID-19. Sequencing used peripheral blood. Rearrangement joined TRBV27 to TRBJ1-6; TRBD1 agrees with 7 junctional bases. The CDR3 region reads CASRTGTVNSPLHF. The nucleotide sequence is given as TGTGCCAGCAGAACGGGGACAGTTAATTCACCCCTCCACTTT.